This passage covers 28 T cell receptor beta chains from one sample sequenced in a study of T-cell memory formation after mild COVID-19. TCRdb reprocessed the 5' RACE reads via MiXCR and lists one record per CDR3 protein. The sample lists 95,000 to 110,000 distinct CDR3 sequences, about an eighth occurring once. Specimen: PBMCs or a T cell subset sorted from them (not recorded which). Receptors were obtained from a young man who had mild COVID-19 (a few samples of this study predate the infection). Cell type and time point are not known.

This clonotype was detected only a few times. The chain uses TRBV7-9 and TRBJ1-2; D not certain. Germline V gives CDR1 SEHNR, CDR2 FQNEAQ (reference sequence). With 6 bases removed from V and 0 bases from J, the gap between germline ends came to 17 bases. This CDR3 has 16 amino acids. Written as DNA, the CDR3 is TGTGCCAGCAGATGGGTCCGGGGAAGATCTAACTATGGCTACACCTTC. Its translation is CASRWVRGRSNYGYTF.

For this clonotype: At one of its ends the junction is not consistent with the germline gene, which may arise from a read error. This sequence joins TRBV20-1 and TRBJ2-3; 12 bases agree with TRBD2. This CDR3 is built from 11 residues. The germline V gene has CDR1 DFQATT and CDR2 SNEGSKA (reference sequence). CDR3 amino acids: CSAKGLAGLRF. The CDR3 DNA reads TGCAGTGCGAAAGGACTAGCGGGACTTCGTTTT.

CDR3 residues: CASSYSGWGARSGANVLTF. The CDR3 DNA follows: TGTGCCAGCAGTTACTCCGGATGGGGCGCAAGGTCTGGGGCCAACGTCCTGACTTTC. The chain uses TRBV6-5 and TRBJ2-6, with D possibly being TRBD1 (5 bases). Germline V lookup: CDR1 MNHEY, CDR2 SVGAGI. The CDR3 has 19 residues. V lost 0 bases, J lost 1 base, and 16 bases lay in between.

The chain has TRBV12-5 and TRBJ2-5; either TRBD1 or TRBD2 may supply D (5 bases each). The V and J ends lost 4 bases and 1 base respectively, with 10 bases between them. Germline CDR1 LGHNT, CDR2 FRNRAP. This CDR3 comprises 14 residues. The CDR3 reads CASGWMGVQETQYF. In DNA form, the CDR3 reads TGTGCTAGTGGTTGGATGGGGGTCCAAGAGACCCAGTACTTC.

V is TRBV5-1 and J is TRBJ2-7, with D unresolved. CDR3 length equals 14 residues. CDR1 is SGHRS, CDR2 YFSETQ, per germline. Trimming removed 4 bases from V and 5 bases from J, with 16 bases in between. The CDR3: CASSPGYGTNEQYF. In nucleotides, the CDR3 is TGCGCCAGCAGCCCCGGGTACGGAACTAACGAGCAGTACTTC.

V and J are TRBV20-1 and TRBJ2-1, with TRBD1 matching 8 bases. CDR3 length equals 13 residues. CDR1 and CDR2 from the germline V gene are DFQATT and SNEGSKA (reference sequence). Trimming cost V 6 bases and J 7 bases; bases outside gene matches: 8. The DNA of the CDR3 is TGCAGTGCCCCCCCCGGACAGGGTAATGAGCAGTTCTTC. Translation: CSAPPGQGNEQFF.

As concerns this clonotype: Its ends do not fully match the called genes, so a read error is possible. The chain joins TRBV11-2 to TRBJ2-1; 11 bases line up with TRBD2. There are 18 residues in the CDR3. From germline, CDR1 is SGHAT and CDR2 FQNNGV. For the CDR3, the DNA is TGTGCCAGCAGTTTAGAGGCTAGCGGGGGGCCGACCTACAATGAGCAGTTCTTC. Protein sequence: CASSLEASGGPTYNEQFF.

This clonotype has a handful of counts. The junction does not match germline at one end; this may be a read error. This rearrangement joins TRBV7-7 to TRBJ2-2; D gene uncertain. The CDR3 extends over 13 amino acids. Germline V CDR1 and CDR2: SSHAT, FNYEAQ (reference sequence). The CDR3, as DNA: TGTGCTAGCAGCCGACTTAACACCGGGGAGCTGTTTTTT. Its protein is CASSRLNTGELFF.

The gene calls are TRBV5-1 and TRBJ2-3, with 13 nucleotides matching TRBD2. Germline trimming cut 9 bases from V and 4 bases from J; bases unmatched to any gene: 11. CDR1 and CDR2 (germline): SGHRS, YFSETQ. The CDR3 is 16 residues long. As DNA, the CDR3 is TGCGCCATCAAGAACTTACTAGCGGGGGGGCCAGATACGCAGTATTTT. Protein sequence: CAIKNLLAGGPDTQYF. The variable domain in full, completed from reference TRBV5-1 and TRBJ2-3, reads KAGVTQTPRYLIKTRGQQVTLSCSPISGHRSVSWYQQTPGQGLQFLFEYFSETQRNKGNFPGRFSGRQFSNSRSEMNVSTLELGDSALYLCAIKNLLAGGPDTQYFGPGTRLTVL.

The chain joins TRBV5-6 to TRBJ2-1, with D tentatively TRBD1 or TRBD2 (5 bases each). The V end lost 6 bases, the J end lost 5 bases, and 15 bases lay between the germline ends. The CDR3 spans 14 residues. Germline CDR1 is SGHDT and CDR2 is YYEEEE. The CDR3 bases are TGTGCCAGCACATACATGGGGGACGACAATGAGCAGTTCTTC. Encoded protein: CASTYMGDDNEQFF. The full variable domain, completed using reference TRBV5-6 and TRBJ2-1, is DAGVTQSPTHLIKTRGQQVTLRCSPKSGHDTVSWYQQALGQGPQFIFQYYEEEERQRGNFPDRFSGHQFPNYSSELNVNALLLGDSALYLCASTYMGDDNEQFFGPGTRLTVL.

CDR3 sequence: CAWFLGAGNTIYF. In DNA, the CDR3 is TGTGCCTGGTTTCTTGGGGCTGGAAACACCATATATTTT. V and J are TRBV6-6 and TRBJ1-3, with no clear D. Germline-derived CDR1 and CDR2 are MNHNY and SVGAGI (reference sequence). The CDR3 sequence is 13 residues long. V lost 11 bases and J 2 bases, leaving 13 bases between the germline ends.

This clonotype showed up just a few times. An end of the junction does not agree with germline; a read error may underlie this. The rearrangement links TRBV4-1 to TRBJ1-1, with D possibly matching TRBD1 (6 bases). Germline CDR1 is MGHRA and CDR2 is YSYEKL. The CDR3 spans 16 residues. The chain's CDR3 is CASRHTPGHVNNEAFF. In nucleotides, the CDR3 is TGCGCCAGCAGACACACTCCGGGACACGTGAACAATGAAGCTTTCTTT.

This clonotype has a handful of counts. This chain joins TRBV5-1 and TRBJ2-6; D is ambiguous. V was trimmed by 4 bases and J by 11 bases, leaving 16 bases between them. The CDR3 runs 14 residues. The V gene's germline CDR1 is SGHRS and CDR2 YFSETQ. CDR3 loop: CASSPFGGRDVLTF. CDR3 DNA: TGCGCCAGCAGCCCCTTCGGCGGCCGAGACGTCCTGACTTTC.

This rearrangement joins TRBV6-4 to TRBJ2-3; D may be TRBD2 (5 bases). CDR3 length: 16 amino acids. Germline V gene data show CDR1 as MRHNA and CDR2 as SNTAGT. Trimming pared 0 bases from V and 0 bases from J, leaving 10 bases between. The CDR3 spells CASSDSWTGSTDTQYF. In nucleotides, the CDR3 is TGTGCCAGCAGTGACTCCTGGACGGGGAGCACAGATACGCAGTATTTT.

This clonotype has more than one count but fewer than ten. This chain links TRBV29-1 with TRBJ2-1; 10 bases are shared with TRBD2. This CDR3 comprises 11 residues. Germline trimming cut 7 bases from V and 9 bases from J; bases unmatched to any gene: 3. Germline assignment: CDR1 SQVTM and CDR2 ANQGSEA. This CDR3 is CSGVAGGEQFF. CDR3 in DNA: TGCAGCGGGGTAGCGGGGGGTGAGCAGTTCTTC.

This clonotype was picked up a small number of times. The CDR3 loop reads CASSGTRSTGELFF. The CDR3 region has the DNA TGTGCCAGCAGCGGGACTAGAAGCACCGGGGAGCTGTTTTTT. The rearrangement links TRBV5-5 to TRBJ2-2; 8 bases are a match to TRBD2. The J segment lost 4 bases and the V segment lost 4 bases, leaving 3 bases of the junction unmatched. The CDR3 is made up of 14 amino acids. Germline V lookup: CDR1 SGHKS, CDR2 YYEKEE (reference sequence).

This clonotype was counted at least ten times. This chain links TRBV12-3 or TRBV12-4 with TRBJ1-1; no definite D call. The CDR3 is made up of 14 amino acids. V was pared by 6 bases and J by 1 base, with 12 bases between. The DNA for the CDR3 is TGTGCCAGCAGAGTGGCTGCGGGGAACACTGAAGCTTTCTTT. This sequence encodes CASRVAAGNTEAFF.

The CDR3 DNA reads as TGTGCCAGCAGCTTAGATACAGGGATTACAGAGACCCAGTACTTC. As protein: CASSLDTGITETQYF. This sequence joins TRBV11-2 and TRBJ2-5; possibly TRBD1 for D (6 bases). The CDR3 runs 15 residues. The germline CDR1 and CDR2 sequences are SGHAT and FQNNGV. V shed 0 bases and J shed 4 bases, with 12 bases lying between them.

The chain is built from TRBV20-1 and TRBJ2-3; no clear D gene. In germline, CDR1 is DFQATT, CDR2 SNEGSKA (reference sequence). The V end lost 0 bases, the J end lost 1 base, and 8 bases lay between the germline ends. The CDR3 contains 14 residues. Here the CDR3 DNA reads TGCAGTGCTAGAGATCTAATCGGCACAGATACGCAGTATTTT. Translating it yields CSARDLIGTDTQYF.

Points on this clonotype: Without the conserved terminal phenylalanine or tryptophan, this CDR3 likely stems from a read error. The rearrangement joins TRBV6-2 or TRBV6-3 to TRBJ2-7; 8 bases fit TRBD1. This CDR3 contains 14 residues. J was trimmed by 2 bases and V by 6 bases; bases with no gene match: 6. CDR1 and CDR2 (germline): MNHEY, SVGEGT. DNA of the CDR3: TGTGCCAGCAGCCACTACAGGGGGGCCTACGAGCAGTACCTC. Translating gives CASSHYRGAYEQYL.

The V and J genes are TRBV4-1 and TRBJ2-3; TRBD1 might be the D (6 bases). Trimming took 1 base from V and 7 from J, leaving 9 bases between them. Germline CDR1 is MGHRA and CDR2 is YSYEKL. This CDR3 has 13 residues. CDR3 sequence: CASSQVRGHTQYF. CDR3 nucleotide sequence: TGCGCCAGCAGCCAAGTCAGGGGACATACGCAGTATTTT.

This rearrangement joins TRBV7-9 to TRBJ2-7; 12 bases line up with TRBD2. There are 17 residues in the CDR3. Unmatched junction bases numbered 7, after V lost 4 bases and J lost 0 bases. Germline V CDR1 and CDR2: SEHNR, FQNEAQ (reference sequence). The chain's CDR3 is CASSSGLAGWNSYEQYF. CDR3 sequence (DNA): TGTGCCAGCAGCTCTGGACTAGCGGGGTGGAACTCCTACGAGCAGTACTTC.

This clonotype was seen a handful of times. The chain is built from TRBV4-1 and TRBJ1-5; no definite D call. The germline V gene has CDR1 MGHRA and CDR2 YSYEKL. The CDR3 is 15 residues long. V shed 3 bases and J shed 1 base, with 10 bases lying between them. Here the CDR3 reads CASSQGRQSNQPQHF. DNA of the CDR3: TGCGCCAGCAGCCAGGGTCGGCAGAGCAATCAGCCCCAGCATTTT.

The chain combines TRBV24-1 with TRBJ2-6, with D hard to call. The CDR3 sequence is 16 residues long. V was pared by 9 bases and J by 0 bases, with 14 bases between. The germline CDR1 and CDR2 sequences are KGHDR and SFDVKD. Written as DNA, the CDR3 is TGTGCCACCTCCTCCCGCGGCCTCTCTGGGGCCAACGTCCTGACTTTC. Translation: CATSSRGLSGANVLTF.

The CDR3 loop reads CASSKARQYNSPLHF. CDR3 in DNA: TGTGCCAGCAGCAAAGCCCGGCAGTATAATTCACCCCTCCACTTT. The V call is TRBV21-1, the J call TRBJ1-6. TRBV21-1 is classified as a pseudogene. The CDR3 length is 15 residues.

The chain carries TRBV5-6 and TRBJ2-7, with TRBD2 identical over 7 bases. The junction had 2 bases not matched to a gene; V was cut back by 2 bases and J by 0 bases. The CDR3 runs to 14 residues. The germline CDR1 and CDR2 sequences are SGHDT and YYEEEE. The CDR3 protein is CASSFGGSSYEQYV. CDR3 DNA sequence: TGTGCCAGCAGCTTCGGCGGGAGCTCCTACGAGCAGTACGTC.

Notes on this clonotype: Compared with germline, one end of the junction differs, possibly owing to a read error. V is TRBV19 and J is TRBJ2-5; possible D gene TRBD2, 5 bases. The CDR3 consists of 11 residues. Germline CDR1 and CDR2: LNHDA and SQIVND (reference sequence). The CDR3 nucleotides read TGTGCCAGCGGACTTGAAGATACCCAGTACTTC. Protein: CASGLEDTQYF. Complete variable domain (other parts from reference TRBV19 and TRBJ2-5): DGGITQSPKYLFRKEGQNVTLSCEQNLNHDAMYWYRQDPGQGLRLIYYSQIVNDFQKGDIAEGYSVSREKKESFPLTVTSAQKNPTAFYLCASGLEDTQYFGPGTRLLVL.

This chain links TRBV5-1 with TRBJ2-1; D gene unclear. This CDR3 contains 15 residues. Germline V gene data show CDR1 as SGHRS and CDR2 as YFSETQ. Trimming removed 2 bases at V and 0 bases at J, with 9 bases between. CDR3 in amino acids: CASSFRVSSYNEQFF. The CDR3, as DNA: TGCGCCAGCAGCTTTAGGGTCTCCTCCTACAATGAGCAGTTCTTC.